The T cell receptor beta chain under discussion was sequenced for a study of cytotoxic CD8 clonotypes in ibrutinib-treated CLL. Whole-study findings and limits: Having risen at ibrutinib response, clonality had fallen back toward baseline by progression. Sample timing was unmatched between remission and later-progressing patients; lymph nodes unstudied.

The sample holds a few counts of this clone. The antigen is undetermined. Cryopreserved PBMCs were the source of about 2 micrograms of genomic DNA, which went to TCR beta libraries. This CDR3 is built from 17 residues. V was trimmed by 5 bases and J by 4 bases, leaving 23 bases between them. Per the germline V gene, CDR1 is SGHTA and CDR2 is FQGNSA. Produced via immunoSEQ multiplex PCR; TCRdb's table is partial and in-frame only. The data contain fewer than 400,000 clones, roughly 70% of them singletons. The rearrangement links TRBV7-2 to TRBJ1-2, with D perhaps TRBD1 (5 bases). The material was PBMCs, obtained after 36 months of ibrutinib treatment. This clonotype was obtained from a human donor with chronic lymphocytic leukemia. The CDR3 DNA sequence: TGTGCCAGCAGCCCGATAAGGGGAGCAGGGTTGCTCTATGGCTACACCTTC. This gives the protein CASSPIRGAGLLYGYTF.